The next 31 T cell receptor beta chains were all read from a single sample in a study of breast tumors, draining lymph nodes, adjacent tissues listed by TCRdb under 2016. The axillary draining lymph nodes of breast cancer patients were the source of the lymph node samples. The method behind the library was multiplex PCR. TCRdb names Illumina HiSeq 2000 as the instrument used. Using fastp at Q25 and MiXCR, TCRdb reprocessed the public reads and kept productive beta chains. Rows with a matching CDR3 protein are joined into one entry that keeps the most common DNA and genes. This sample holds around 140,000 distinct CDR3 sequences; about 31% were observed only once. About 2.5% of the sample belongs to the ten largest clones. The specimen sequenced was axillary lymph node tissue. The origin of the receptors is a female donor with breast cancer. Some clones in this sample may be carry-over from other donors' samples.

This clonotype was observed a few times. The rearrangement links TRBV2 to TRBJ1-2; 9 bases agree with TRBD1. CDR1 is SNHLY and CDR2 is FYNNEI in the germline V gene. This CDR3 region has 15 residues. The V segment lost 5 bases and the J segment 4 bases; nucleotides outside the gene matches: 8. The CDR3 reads CASSPGQGTIYGYTF. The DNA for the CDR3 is TGTGCCAGCAGTCCCGGACAGGGGACGATCTATGGCTACACCTTC.

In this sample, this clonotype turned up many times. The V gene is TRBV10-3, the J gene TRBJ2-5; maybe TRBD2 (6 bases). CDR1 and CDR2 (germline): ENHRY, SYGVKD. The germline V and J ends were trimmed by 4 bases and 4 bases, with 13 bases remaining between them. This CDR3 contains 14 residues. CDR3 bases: TGTGCCATCAGTGTGGTCTGGGGGGTAGAGACCCAGTACTTC. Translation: CAISVVWGVETQYF.

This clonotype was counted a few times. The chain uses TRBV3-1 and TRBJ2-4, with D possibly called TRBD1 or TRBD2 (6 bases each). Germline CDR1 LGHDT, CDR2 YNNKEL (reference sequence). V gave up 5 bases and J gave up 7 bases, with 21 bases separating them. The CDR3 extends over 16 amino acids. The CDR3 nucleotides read TGTGCCAGCAGCTTGCAGCTGGGGGGCACGGGGAACATTCAGTACTTC. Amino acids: CASSLQLGGTGNIQYF.

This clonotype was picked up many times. CDR3 bases: TGTGCCAGCAGTCAGACGTTAGGGACGAAGAATGAGCAGTTCTTC. The encoded protein is CASSQTLGTKNEQFF. The V and J genes are TRBV2 and TRBJ2-1; D possibly matches TRBD1 or TRBD2 (5 bases each). Germline values: CDR1 SNHLY, CDR2 FYNNEI. The length of the CDR3 is 15 residues. V was pared by 5 bases and J by 7 bases, with 18 bases between. Supplemented by reference TRBV2 and TRBJ2-1, the full variable domain reads EPEVTQTPSHQVTQMGQEVILRCVPISNHLYFYWYRQILGQKVEFLVSFYNNEISEKSEIFDDQFSVERPDGSNFTLKIRSTKLEDSAMYFCASSQTLGTKNEQFFGPGTRLTVL.

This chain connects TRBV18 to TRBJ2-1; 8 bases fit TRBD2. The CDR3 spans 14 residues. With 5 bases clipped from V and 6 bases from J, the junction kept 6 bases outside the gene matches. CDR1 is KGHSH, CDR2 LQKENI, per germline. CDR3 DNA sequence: TGTGCCAGCTCAAGCGGGGGCCCCTCCAATGAGCAGTTCTTC. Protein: CASSSGGPSNEQFF.

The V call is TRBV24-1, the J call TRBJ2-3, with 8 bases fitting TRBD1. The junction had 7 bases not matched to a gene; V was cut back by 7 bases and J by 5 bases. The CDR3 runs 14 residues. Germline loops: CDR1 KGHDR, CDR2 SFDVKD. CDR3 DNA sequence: TGTGCCACCAGCGGGACAGGAGGGGGAGATACGCAGTATTTT. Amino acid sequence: CATSGTGGGDTQYF.

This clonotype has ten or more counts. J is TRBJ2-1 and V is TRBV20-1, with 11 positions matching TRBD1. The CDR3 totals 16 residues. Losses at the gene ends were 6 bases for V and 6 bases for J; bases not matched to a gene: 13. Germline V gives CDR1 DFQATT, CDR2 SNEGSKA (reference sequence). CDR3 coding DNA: TGCAGTGCAACCGGGGTCGGGACAGGGGGGCTCAATGAGCAGTTCTTC. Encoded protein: CSATGVGTGGLNEQFF.

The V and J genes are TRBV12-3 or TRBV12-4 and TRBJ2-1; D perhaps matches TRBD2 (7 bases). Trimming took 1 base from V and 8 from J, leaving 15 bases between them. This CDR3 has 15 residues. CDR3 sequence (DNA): TGTGCCAGCAGTTTAGGGCTAGGGGGGGTCGATGAGCAGTTCTTC. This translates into CASSLGLGGVDEQFF.

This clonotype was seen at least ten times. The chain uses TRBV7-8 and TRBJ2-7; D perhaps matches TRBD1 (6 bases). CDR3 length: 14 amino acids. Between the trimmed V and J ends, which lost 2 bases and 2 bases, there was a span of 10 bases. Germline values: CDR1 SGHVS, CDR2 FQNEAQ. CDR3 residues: CASSLRGQTYEQYF. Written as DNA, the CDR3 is TGTGCCAGCAGCTTACGTGGACAGACCTACGAGCAGTACTTC.

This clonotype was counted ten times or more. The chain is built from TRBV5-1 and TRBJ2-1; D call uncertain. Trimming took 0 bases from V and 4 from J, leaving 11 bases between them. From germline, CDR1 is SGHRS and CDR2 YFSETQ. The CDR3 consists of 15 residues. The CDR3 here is CASSLDEASYNEQFF. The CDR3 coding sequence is TGCGCCAGCAGCTTGGATGAGGCCAGTTACAATGAGCAGTTCTTC.

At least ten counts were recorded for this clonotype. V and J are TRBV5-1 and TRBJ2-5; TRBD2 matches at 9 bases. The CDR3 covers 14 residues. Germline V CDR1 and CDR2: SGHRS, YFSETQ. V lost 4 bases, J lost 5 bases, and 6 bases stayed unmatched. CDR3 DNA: TGCGCCAGCAGCGCCGGGACTAGCTCTGAGACCCAGTACTTC. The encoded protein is CASSAGTSSETQYF.

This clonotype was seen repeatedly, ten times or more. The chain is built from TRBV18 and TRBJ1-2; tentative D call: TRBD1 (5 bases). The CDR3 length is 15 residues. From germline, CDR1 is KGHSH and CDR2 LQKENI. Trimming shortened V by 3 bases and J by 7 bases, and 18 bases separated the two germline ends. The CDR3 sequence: CASSPGGRASPGYTF. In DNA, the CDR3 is TGTGCCAGCTCACCTGGGGGGAGAGCCTCGCCTGGCTACACCTTC.

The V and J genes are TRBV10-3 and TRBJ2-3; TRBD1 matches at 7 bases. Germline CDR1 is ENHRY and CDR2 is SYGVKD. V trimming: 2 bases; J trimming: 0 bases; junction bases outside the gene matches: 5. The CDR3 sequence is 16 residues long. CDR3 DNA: TGTGCCATCAGTGAGGGGGACAGAGATAGCACAGATACGCAGTATTTT. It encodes CAISEGDRDSTDTQYF.

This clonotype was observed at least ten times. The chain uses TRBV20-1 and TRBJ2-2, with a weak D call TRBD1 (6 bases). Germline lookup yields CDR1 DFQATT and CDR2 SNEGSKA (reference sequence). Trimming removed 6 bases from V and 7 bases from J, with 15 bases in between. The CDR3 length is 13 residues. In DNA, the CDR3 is TGCAGTGCGGGGAGACAGGAAAGCGGGGAGCTGTTTTTT. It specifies CSAGRQESGELFF.

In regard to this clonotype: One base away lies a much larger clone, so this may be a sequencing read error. CDR3 bases: TGTGCCAGCAGCCACGGACAGATAGCTAACTATGGCTGCACCTTC. It specifies CASSHGQIANYGCTF. This chain connects TRBV3-1 to TRBJ1-2; possibly TRBD1 for D (6 bases). Germline V CDR1 and CDR2: LGHDT, YNNKEL (reference sequence). The CDR3 runs 15 residues.

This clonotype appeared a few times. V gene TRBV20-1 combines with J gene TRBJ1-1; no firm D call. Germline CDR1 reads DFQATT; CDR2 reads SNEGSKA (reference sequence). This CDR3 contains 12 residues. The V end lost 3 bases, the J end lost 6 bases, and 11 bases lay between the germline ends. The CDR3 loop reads CSASQAAAEAFF. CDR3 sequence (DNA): TGCAGTGCTAGCCAGGCCGCAGCTGAAGCTTTCTTT.

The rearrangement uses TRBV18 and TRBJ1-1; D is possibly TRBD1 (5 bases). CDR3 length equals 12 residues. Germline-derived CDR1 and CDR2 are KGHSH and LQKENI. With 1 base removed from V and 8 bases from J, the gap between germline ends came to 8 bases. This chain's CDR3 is CASSPLRDEAFF. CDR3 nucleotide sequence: TGTGCCAGCTCACCACTCCGGGACGAAGCTTTCTTT.

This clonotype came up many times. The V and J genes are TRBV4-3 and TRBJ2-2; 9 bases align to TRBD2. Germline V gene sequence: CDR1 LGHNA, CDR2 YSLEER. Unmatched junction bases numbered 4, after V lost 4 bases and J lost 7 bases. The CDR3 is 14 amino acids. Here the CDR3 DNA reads TGCGCCAGCAGCCCGACTAGCGGAAGCGGGGAGCTGTTTTTT. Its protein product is CASSPTSGSGELFF.

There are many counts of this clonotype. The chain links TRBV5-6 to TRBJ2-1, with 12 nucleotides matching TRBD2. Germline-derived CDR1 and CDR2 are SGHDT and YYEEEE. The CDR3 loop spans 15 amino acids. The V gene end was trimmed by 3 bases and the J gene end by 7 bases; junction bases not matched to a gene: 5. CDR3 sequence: CASSSSSGGANEQFF. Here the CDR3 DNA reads TGTGCCAGCAGCTCCTCTAGCGGGGGGGCAAATGAGCAGTTCTTC.

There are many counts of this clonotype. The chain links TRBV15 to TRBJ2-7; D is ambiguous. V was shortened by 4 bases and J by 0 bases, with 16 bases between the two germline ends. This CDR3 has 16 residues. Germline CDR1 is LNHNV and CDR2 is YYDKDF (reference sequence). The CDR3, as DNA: TGTGCCACCAGCACCGGACCGGCCTCGAGCTCCTACGAGCAGTACTTC. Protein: CATSTGPASSSYEQYF. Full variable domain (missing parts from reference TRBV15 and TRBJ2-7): DAMVIQNPRYQVTQFGKPVTLSCSQTLNHNVMYWYQQKSSQAPKLLFHYYDKDFNNEADTPDNFQSRRPNTSFCFLDIRSPGLGDTAMYLCATSTGPASSSYEQYFGPGTRLTVT.

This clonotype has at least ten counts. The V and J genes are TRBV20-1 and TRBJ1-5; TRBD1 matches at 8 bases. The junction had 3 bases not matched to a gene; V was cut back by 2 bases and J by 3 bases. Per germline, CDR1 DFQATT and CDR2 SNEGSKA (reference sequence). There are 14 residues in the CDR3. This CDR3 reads CSARQGAFNQPQHF. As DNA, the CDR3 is TGCAGTGCTAGACAGGGGGCCTTCAATCAGCCCCAGCATTTT.

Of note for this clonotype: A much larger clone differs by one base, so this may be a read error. CDR3 region: CASRSSDPYNSPLHF. The CDR3 DNA reads TGTGCCAGCAGGAGCTCGGACCCGTATAATTCACCCCTCCACTTT. The V and J genes are TRBV12-3 or TRBV12-4 and TRBJ1-6; D remains ambiguous. The CDR3 length is 15 residues. V was shortened by 6 bases and J by 4 bases, with 13 bases between the two germline ends.

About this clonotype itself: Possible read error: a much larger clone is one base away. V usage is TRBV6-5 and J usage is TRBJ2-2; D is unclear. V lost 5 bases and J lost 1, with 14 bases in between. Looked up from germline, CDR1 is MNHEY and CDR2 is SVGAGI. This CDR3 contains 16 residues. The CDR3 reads CASSHGPRLNTGELFF. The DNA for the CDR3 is TGTGCCAGCAGTCACGGTCCACGGCTGAACACCGGGGAGCTGTTTTTT.

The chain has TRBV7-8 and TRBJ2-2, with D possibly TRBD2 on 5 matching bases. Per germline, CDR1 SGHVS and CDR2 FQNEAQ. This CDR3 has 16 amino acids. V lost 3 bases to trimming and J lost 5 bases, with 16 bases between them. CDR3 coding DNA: TGTGCCAGCAGCTTGAGGTCGGACCAGCGGACCGGGGAGCTGTTTTTT. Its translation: CASSLRSDQRTGELFF.

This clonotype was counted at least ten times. The CDR3 coding sequence is TGTGCCACCGAAAAGCGGGACTCCTACAATGAGCAGTTCTTC. Amino acids: CATEKRDSYNEQFF. The V gene is TRBV13, the J gene TRBJ2-1; 7 bases are shared with TRBD2. The CDR3 totals 14 residues. J lost 0 bases, V lost 10 bases, and 6 bases had no gene match. The germline CDR1 and CDR2 sequences are PRHDT and FYEKMQ (reference sequence).

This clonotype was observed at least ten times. Here the CDR3 reads CAISEKEETGKLFF. DNA for the CDR3: TGTGCCATCAGTGAGAAGGAGGAAACGGGAAAACTGTTTTTT. This chain joins TRBV10-3 and TRBJ1-4; unclear D gene. The CDR3 sequence is 14 residues long. Per the germline V gene, CDR1 is ENHRY and CDR2 is SYGVKD. V was cut by 2 bases and J by 10 bases, with 14 bases left in between.

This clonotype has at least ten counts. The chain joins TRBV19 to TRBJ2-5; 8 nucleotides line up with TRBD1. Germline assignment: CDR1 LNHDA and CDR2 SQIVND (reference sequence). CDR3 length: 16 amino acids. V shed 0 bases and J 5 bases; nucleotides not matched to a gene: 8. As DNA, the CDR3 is TGTGCCAGTAGTATAGAAACAGGGGGGTTTGGGGAGACCCAGTACTTC. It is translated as CASSIETGGFGETQYF.

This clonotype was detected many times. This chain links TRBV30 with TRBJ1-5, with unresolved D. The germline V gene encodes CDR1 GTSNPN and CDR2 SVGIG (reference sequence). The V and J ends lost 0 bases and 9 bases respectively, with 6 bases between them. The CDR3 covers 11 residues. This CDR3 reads CAWSVVGPQHF. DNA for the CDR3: TGTGCCTGGAGTGTAGTGGGGCCCCAGCATTTT.

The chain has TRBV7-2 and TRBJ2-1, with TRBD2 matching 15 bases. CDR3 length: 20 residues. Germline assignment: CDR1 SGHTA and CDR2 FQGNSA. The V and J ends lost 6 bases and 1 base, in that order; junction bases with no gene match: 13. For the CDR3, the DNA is TGTGCCAGCAGGCGCGGTGCGGGGACTAGCGGGGGGCTGTCCTACAATGAGCAGTTCTTC. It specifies CASRRGAGTSGGLSYNEQFF. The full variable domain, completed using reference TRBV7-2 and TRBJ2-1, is GAGVSQSPSNKVTEKGKDVELRCDPISGHTALYWYRQSLGQGLEFLIYFQGNSAPDKSGLPSDRFSAERTGGSVSTLTIQRTQQEDSAVYLCASRRGAGTSGGLSYNEQFFGPGTRLTVL.

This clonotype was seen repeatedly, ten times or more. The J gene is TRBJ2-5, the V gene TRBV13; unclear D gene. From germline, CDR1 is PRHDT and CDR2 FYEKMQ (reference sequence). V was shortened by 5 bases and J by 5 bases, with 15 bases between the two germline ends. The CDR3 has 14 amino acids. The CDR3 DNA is TGTGCCAGCAGCACCAAGAGCTGGCGGGAGACCCAGTACTTC. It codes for CASSTKSWRETQYF. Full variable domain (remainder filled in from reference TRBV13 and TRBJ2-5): AAGVIQSPRHLIKEKRETATLKCYPIPRHDTVYWYQQGPGQDPQFLISFYEKMQSDKGSIPDRFSAQQFSDYHSELNMSSLELGDSALYFCASSTKSWRETQYFGPGTRLLVL.

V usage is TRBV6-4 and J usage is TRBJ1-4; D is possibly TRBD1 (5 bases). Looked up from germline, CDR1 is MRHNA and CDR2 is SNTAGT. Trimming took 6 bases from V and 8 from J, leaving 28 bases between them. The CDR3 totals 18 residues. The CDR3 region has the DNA TGTGCCAGCAGCGACGTCCCAATTTCCCAGGGAAGGGGCGAAAAACTGTTTTTT. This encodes CASSDVPISQGRGEKLFF.